These T cell receptor beta chains were read from a single sample in a study of OX40 agonist ivuxolimab in advanced cancers. TCRdb's copy holds only in-frame clones and misses some; the assay was immunoSEQ multiplex PCR. This sample has 75,000 to 100,000 clones; 70% to 85% occur once, and the top ten carry under 7%. Sequencing used CD4+ or CD8+ T cells sorted from blood, obtained in a trial of the OX40 agonist ivuxolimab. The origin of the receptors is an adult with an advanced solid tumor such as melanoma, head and neck, liver or kidney cancer. CDR3s include the opening cysteine and the closing phenylalanine or tryptophan. D genes are given only for firm matches. Rows may omit the clone size; those that give it use once, few, many or a size class.

d_call j_call clone_size v_call cdr3_aa cdr3_nt
NA TRBJ1-4 NA TRBV4-2 CASSQIQGEKLFF TGTGCCAGCAGCCAGATTCAGGGGGAAAAACTGTTTTTT
NA TRBJ2-7 few TRBV5-1 CASRSSYEQYF TGCGCCAGCAGAAGCTCCTACGAGCAGTACTTC
TRBD1 TRBJ1-6 NA TRBV13 CASSFRDSLSPLHF TGTGCCAGCAGCTTCCGGGACAGCCTATCACCCCTCCACTTT
TRBD1 TRBJ2-7 NA TRBV5-1 CASSYGRGSVSYEQYF TGCGCCAGCAGCTATGGCAGGGGGTCTGTCTCCTACGAGCAGTACTTC
NA TRBJ2-3 NA TRBV6-6 CASSDGKASTDTQYF TGTGCCAGCAGCGACGGAAAAGCTAGCACAGATACGCAGTATTTT
TRBD2 TRBJ2-5 NA TRBV25-1 CASSESGGARETQYF TGTGCCAGCAGTGAATCCGGGGGGGCGCGGGAGACCCAGTACTTC
TRBD1 TRBJ1-1 once TRBV15 CATSRVRDSNTEAFF TGTGCCACCAGCAGGGTACGGGACAGTAACACTGAAGCTTTCTTT
NA TRBJ2-3 NA TRBV6-1 CASSALTGGTDTQYF TGTGCCAGCAGTGCCCTAACGGGGGGCACAGATACGCAGTATTTT
TRBD2 TRBJ2-3 NA TRBV14 CASSPPAGGALLSTDTQYF TGTGCCAGCAGCCCCCCAGCGGGAGGGGCCCTACTCAGCACAGATACGCAGTATTTT
NA TRBJ2-3 NA TRBV4-2 CASSQAVRARDTDTQYF TGTGCCAGCAGCCAAGCTGTGAGGGCGCGGGACACAGATACGCAGTATTTT
TRBD1 TRBJ1-2 NA TRBV7-2 CASSLAPGQALHF TGTGCCAGCAGCTTAGCCCCGGGACAGGCGCTCCACTTC
NA TRBJ2-1 once TRBV19 CASSMARVELGEQFF TGTGCCAGTAGTATGGCCAGGGTAGAACTCGGTGAGCAGTTCTTC
TRBD1 TRBJ1-2 NA TRBV7-9 CASRPTGDHNYGYTF TGTGCCAGCAGGCCCACAGGGGACCACAACTATGGCTACACCTTC
TRBD1 TRBJ2-3 NA TRBV5-1 CASSFGTGKDTQYF TGCGCCAGCAGCTTCGGGACAGGGAAAGATACGCAGTATTTT
NA TRBJ2-2 NA TRBV21-1 CASSKGLSGFPGGSHGELFF TGTGCCAGCAGCAAAGGTCTTTCCGGGTTCCCAGGGGGCAGTCACGGGGAGCTGTTTTTT
TRBD2 TRBJ2-5 NA TRBV5-6 CASSLVGRVRAEETQYF TGTGCCAGCAGCTTGGTCGGGAGGGTAAGGGCGGAGGAGACCCAGTACTTC
TRBD1 TRBJ1-1 few TRBV2 CASSEGPGQGNTEAFF TGTGCCAGCAGTGAAGGGCCGGGACAGGGGAACACTGAAGCTTTCTTT
NA TRBJ1-5 NA TRBV29-1 CSVADGDGSNQPQHF TGCAGCGTTGCCGACGGGGACGGTAGCAATCAGCCCCAGCATTTT
TRBD2 TRBJ2-3 NA TRBV4-1 CASSQGAGGADTQYF TGCGCCAGCAGCCAAGGAGCGGGAGGGGCAGATACGCAGTATTTT
TRBD2 TRBJ2-7 NA TRBV2 CASSVQRGTSARYEQYF TGTGCCAGCAGTGTCCAGCGGGGGACTAGCGCTCGCTACGAGCAGTACTTC
TRBD1 TRBJ2-2 once TRBV6-5 CASSPDRGNTGELFF TGTGCCAGCAGTCCCGACAGGGGTAACACCGGGGAGCTGTTTTTT
NA TRBJ2-7 NA TRBV16 CASSQGRIRGSYEQYF TGTGCCAGCAGCCAAGGGCGTATAAGGGGCTCCTACGAGCAGTACTTC
NA TRBJ2-1 NA TRBV27 CASSVDNPHNEQFF TGTGCCAGCAGTGTAGACAACCCCCACAATGAGCAGTTCTTC
NA TRBJ2-1 NA TRBV4-2 CASSQVLGREQFF TGTGCCAGCAGCCAAGTTTTAGGAAGGGAGCAGTTCTTC
NA TRBJ1-3 once TRBV6-1 CASSERRQVYSGNTIYF TGTGCCAGCAGTGAACGGCGGCAGGTGTACTCTGGAAACACCATATATTTT
NA TRBJ2-1 once TRBV9 CASSLTGIDNEQFF TGTGCCAGCAGCTTAACAGGGATTGACAATGAGCAGTTCTTC
NA TRBJ1-1 once TRBV5-8 CASSLSGKSEAFF TGTGCCAGCAGCCTGTCGGGGAAGAGTGAAGCTTTCTTT
TRBD1 TRBJ1-1 NA TRBV6-5 CASSSPGQPNTEAFF TGTGCCAGCAGTTCCCCGGGACAGCCGAACACTGAAGCTTTCTTT
NA TRBJ2-3 NA TRBV9 CASSPESPDTQYF TGTGCCAGCAGCCCCGAAAGCCCAGATACGCAGTATTTT
NA TRBJ2-7 once TRBV27 CASSAGSQLYEQYF TGTGCCAGCAGTGCCGGGTCACAGCTCTACGAGCAGTACTTC
NA TRBJ1-5 NA TRBV6-1 CASSEPGGLGQPQHF TGTGCCAGCAGTGAACCCGGGGGCTTGGGTCAGCCCCAGCATTTT
NA TRBJ1-1 NA TRBV19 CASSIMGGMNTEAFF TGTGCCAGTAGTATTATGGGCGGAATGAACACTGAAGCTTTCTTT
TRBD1 TRBJ1-2 NA TRBV9 CASSVEPGTGMVYGYTF TGTGCCAGCAGCGTTGAACCCGGGACAGGGATGGTCTATGGCTACACCTTC
NA TRBJ2-5 NA TRBV5-6 CASSLAGRPETQYF TGTGCCAGCAGCTTGGCCGGTAGACCGGAGACCCAGTACTTC
NA TRBJ1-1 NA TRBV9 CASSVAGDTEAFF TGTGCCAGCAGCGTAGCTGGTGACACTGAAGCTTTCTTT
NA TRBJ1-6 NA TRBV5-1 CASSLGSSYNSPLHF TGCGCCAGCAGCTTGGGTAGCTCCTATAATTCACCCCTCCACTTT
NA TRBJ1-2 NA TRBV6-5 CATRSSGYTF TGTGCCACCAGATCTTCGGGCTACACCTTC
TRBD1 TRBJ1-1 NA TRBV13 CASSSLQGGFTEAFF TGTGCCAGCAGCTCCCTCCAGGGGGGATTTACTGAAGCTTTCTTT
NA TRBJ1-3 NA TRBV19 CASTRTAGNTIYF TGTGCCAGTACCCGGACCGCTGGAAACACCATATATTTT
NA TRBJ2-2 NA TRBV5-4 CASSSPGFLGTGELFF TGTGCCAGCAGCTCCCCCGGATTTTTGGGCACCGGGGAGCTGTTTTTT
NA TRBJ2-7 once TRBV10-3 CAISARGLTAPYEQYF TGTGCCATCAGTGCCCGAGGTCTTACCGCCCCCTACGAGCAGTACTTC
TRBD1 TRBJ2-1 NA TRBV5-5 CATQGGSPGTGLNEQFF TGTGCCACCCAAGGGGGGTCCCCCGGGACAGGACTCAATGAGCAGTTCTTC
TRBD1 TRBJ1-5 NA TRBV7-8 CASSPAGGRGQWSNQPQHF TGTGCCAGCAGCCCAGCGGGAGGCAGGGGGCAATGGAGCAATCAGCCCCAGCATTTT
NA TRBJ2-3 NA TRBV7-6 CASSSKISTDTQYF TGTGCCAGCAGCTCCAAAATTAGCACAGATACGCAGTATTTT
NA TRBJ1-2 NA TRBV21-1 CASSPNRGQRSYGYTF TGTGCCAGCAGCCCCAACAGGGGACAGAGGAGCTATGGCTACACCTTC
NA TRBJ2-6 NA TRBV19 CASALRGRLAEFSGANVLTF TGTGCCAGTGCTCTCAGGGGGCGACTAGCGGAGTTCTCTGGGGCCAACGTCCTGACTTTC
NA TRBJ1-1 NA TRBV18 CASSPPWLRATEAFF TGTGCCAGCTCACCACCATGGTTACGGGCCACTGAAGCTTTCTTT
NA TRBJ1-1 few TRBV6-6 CASSYGVGTEAFF TGTGCCAGCAGTTACGGGGTCGGCACTGAAGCTTTCTTT
TRBD2 TRBJ2-1 NA TRBV7-9 CASSLGGLDDNEQFF TGTGCCAGCAGCTTAGGCGGACTAGATGACAATGAGCAGTTCTTC
NA TRBJ2-2 NA TRBV5-6 CASSLWTTTGELFF TGTGCCAGCAGCCTCTGGACTACGACCGGGGAGCTGTTTTTT